One TCR beta chain is described in this entry. This sample is drawn from a study of blood T cell repertoires in COVID-19. Study-wide background: The origin of the acute and convalescent COVID-19 samples was the United States, Italy and Spain.

The CDR3 runs to 14 residues. Germline assignment: CDR1 SEHNR and CDR2 FQNEAQ (reference sequence). V gave up 6 bases and J gave up 5 bases; unmatched junction bases: 6. Sequencing used immunoSEQ multiplex PCR; TCRdb keeps in-frame clones, though not all of them. This sample has around 120,000 clones, with 78% found just once. Sequencing was done on a sample of peripheral blood. This TCR came from a man aged 70 or older with acute or convalescent COVID-19. This chain uses TRBV7-9 with TRBJ2-2; 7 bases fit TRBD2. CDR3 in amino acids: CASRGTIETGELFF. The CDR3 coding sequence is TGTGCCAGCAGGGGGACTATCGAGACCGGGGAGCTGTTTTTT.